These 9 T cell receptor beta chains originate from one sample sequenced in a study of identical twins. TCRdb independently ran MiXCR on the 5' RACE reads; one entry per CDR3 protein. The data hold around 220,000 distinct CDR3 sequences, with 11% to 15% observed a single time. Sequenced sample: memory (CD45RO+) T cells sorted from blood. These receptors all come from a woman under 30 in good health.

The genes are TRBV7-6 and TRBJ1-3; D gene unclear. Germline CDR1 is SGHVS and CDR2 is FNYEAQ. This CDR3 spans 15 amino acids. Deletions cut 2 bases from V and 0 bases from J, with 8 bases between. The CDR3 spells CASSLIGDSGNTIYF. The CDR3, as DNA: TGTGCCAGCAGCTTAATTGGAGACTCTGGAAACACCATATATTTT.

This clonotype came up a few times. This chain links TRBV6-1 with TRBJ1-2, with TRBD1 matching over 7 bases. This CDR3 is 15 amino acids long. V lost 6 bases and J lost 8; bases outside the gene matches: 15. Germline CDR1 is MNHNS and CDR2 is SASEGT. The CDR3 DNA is TGTGCCAGCAGCTCTGGGACAGCCGGTTATCGGGGCTACACCTTC. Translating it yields CASSSGTAGYRGYTF.

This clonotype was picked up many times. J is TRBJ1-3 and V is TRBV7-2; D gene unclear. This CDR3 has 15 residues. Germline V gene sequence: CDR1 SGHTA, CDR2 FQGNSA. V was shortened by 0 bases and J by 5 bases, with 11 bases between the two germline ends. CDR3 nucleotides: TGTGCCAGCAGCTTAGCCACCCTAGGCAGAAACACCATATATTTT. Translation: CASSLATLGRNTIYF.

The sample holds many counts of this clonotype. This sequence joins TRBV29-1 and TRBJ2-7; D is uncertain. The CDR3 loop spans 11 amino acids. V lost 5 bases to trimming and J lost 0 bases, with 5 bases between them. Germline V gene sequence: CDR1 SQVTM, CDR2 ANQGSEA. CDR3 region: CSVWSSYEQYF. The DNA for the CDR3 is TGCAGCGTTTGGTCCTCCTACGAGCAGTACTTC.

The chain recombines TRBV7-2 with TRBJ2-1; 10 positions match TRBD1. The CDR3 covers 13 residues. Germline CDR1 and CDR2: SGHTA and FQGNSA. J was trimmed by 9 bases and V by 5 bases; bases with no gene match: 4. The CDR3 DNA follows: TGTGCCAGCAGCCGAGGACAGGGGGGTGAGCAGTTCTTC. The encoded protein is CASSRGQGGEQFF. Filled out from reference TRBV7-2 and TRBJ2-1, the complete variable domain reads GAGVSQSPSNKVTEKGKDVELRCDPISGHTALYWYRQSLGQGLEFLIYFQGNSAPDKSGLPSDRFSAERTGGSVSTLTIQRTQQEDSAVYLCASSRGQGGEQFFGPGTRLTVL.

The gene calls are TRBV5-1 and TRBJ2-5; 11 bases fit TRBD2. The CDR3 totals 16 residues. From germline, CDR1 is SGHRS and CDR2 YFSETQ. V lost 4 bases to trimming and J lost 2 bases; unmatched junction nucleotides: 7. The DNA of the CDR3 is TGCGCCAGCAGCGTCGGGGCTAGCGGGGGGCAAGAGACCCAGTACTTC. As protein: CASSVGASGGQETQYF.

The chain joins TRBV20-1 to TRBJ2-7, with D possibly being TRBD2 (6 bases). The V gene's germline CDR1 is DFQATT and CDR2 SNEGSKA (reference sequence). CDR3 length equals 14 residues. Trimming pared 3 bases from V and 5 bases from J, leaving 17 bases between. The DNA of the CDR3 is TGCAGTGCTAGGCGGGACTCGGGGCGGAACGAGCAGTACTTC. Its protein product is CSARRDSGRNEQYF.

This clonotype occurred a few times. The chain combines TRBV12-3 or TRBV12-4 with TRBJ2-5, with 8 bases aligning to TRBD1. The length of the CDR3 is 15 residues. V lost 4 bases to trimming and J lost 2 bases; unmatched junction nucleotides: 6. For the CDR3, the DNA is TGTGCCAGCAGTTCAGGACAGGGTGGTCAAGAGACCCAGTACTTC. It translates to CASSSGQGGQETQYF.

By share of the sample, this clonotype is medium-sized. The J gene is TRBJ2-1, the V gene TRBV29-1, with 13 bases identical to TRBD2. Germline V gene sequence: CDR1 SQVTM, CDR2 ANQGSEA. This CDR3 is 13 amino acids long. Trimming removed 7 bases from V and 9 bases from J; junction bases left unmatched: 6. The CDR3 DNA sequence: TGCAGCGGGGGACTAGCGGGAATGGGTGAGCAGTTCTTC. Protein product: CSGGLAGMGEQFF.